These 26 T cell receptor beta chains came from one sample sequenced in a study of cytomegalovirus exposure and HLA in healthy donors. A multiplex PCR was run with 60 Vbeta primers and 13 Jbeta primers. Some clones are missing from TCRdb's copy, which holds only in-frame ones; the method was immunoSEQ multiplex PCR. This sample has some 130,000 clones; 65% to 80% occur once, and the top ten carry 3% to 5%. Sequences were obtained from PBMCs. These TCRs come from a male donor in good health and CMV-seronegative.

As DNA, the CDR3 is TGTGCCAGCAGTTTATCCAACAGGGTTAGAAGCACAGATACGCAGTATTTT. Its translation is CASSLSNRVRSTDTQYF. The J gene is TRBJ2-3, the V gene TRBV27; D is perhaps TRBD1 (6 bases). The length of the CDR3 is 17 residues. Germline V gene sequence: CDR1 MNHEY, CDR2 SMNVEV (reference sequence). Trimming removed 0 bases from V and 0 bases from J, with 13 bases in between.

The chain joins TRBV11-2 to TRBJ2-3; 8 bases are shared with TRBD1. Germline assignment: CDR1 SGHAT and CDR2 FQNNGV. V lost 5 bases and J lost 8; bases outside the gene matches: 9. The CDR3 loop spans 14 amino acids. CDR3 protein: CASSRLDREGTQYF. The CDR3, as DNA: TGTGCCAGCAGCCGCCTGGACAGGGAAGGTACGCAGTATTTT. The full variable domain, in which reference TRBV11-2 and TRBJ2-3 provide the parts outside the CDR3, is EAGVAQSPRYKIIEKRQSVAFWCNPISGHATLYWYQQILGQGPKLLIQFQNNGVVDDSQLPKDRFSAERLKGVDSTLKIQPAKLEDSAVYLCASSRLDREGTQYFGPGTRLTVL.

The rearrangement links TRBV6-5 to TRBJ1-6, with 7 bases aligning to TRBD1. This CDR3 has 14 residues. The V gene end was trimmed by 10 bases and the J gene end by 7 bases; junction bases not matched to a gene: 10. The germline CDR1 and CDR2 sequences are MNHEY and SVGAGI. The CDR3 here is CATRAGTENSPLHF. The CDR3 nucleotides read TGTGCCACCAGGGCCGGGACAGAGAATTCACCCCTCCACTTT.

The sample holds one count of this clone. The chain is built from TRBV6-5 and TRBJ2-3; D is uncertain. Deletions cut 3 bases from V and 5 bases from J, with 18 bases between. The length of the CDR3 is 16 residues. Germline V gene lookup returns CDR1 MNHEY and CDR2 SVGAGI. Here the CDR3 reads CASSYSDTPFGDTQYF. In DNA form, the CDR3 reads TGTGCCAGCAGTTATTCTGACACCCCTTTTGGAGATACGCAGTATTTT.

Here the CDR3 reads CASSPSRRQETQYF. The CDR3 DNA sequence: TGTGCCAGCAGCCCCTCCCGGAGACAAGAGACCCAGTACTTC. The chain links TRBV7-3 to TRBJ2-5; D is undetermined. V gave up 5 bases and J gave up 2 bases, with 12 bases separating them. CDR3 size: 14 residues. Germline-derived CDR1 and CDR2 are SGHTA and FQGTGA.

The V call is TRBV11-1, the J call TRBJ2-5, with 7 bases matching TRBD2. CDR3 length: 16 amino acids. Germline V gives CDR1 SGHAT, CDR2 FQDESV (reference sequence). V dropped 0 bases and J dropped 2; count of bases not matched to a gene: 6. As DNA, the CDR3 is TGTGCCAGCAGCTTAGCCATGGGGGGGGGACAAGAGACCCAGTACTTC. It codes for CASSLAMGGGQETQYF. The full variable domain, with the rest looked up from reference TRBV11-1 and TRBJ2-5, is EAEVAQSPRYKITEKSQAVAFWCDPISGHATLYWYRQILGQGPELLVQFQDESVVDDSQLPKDRFSAERLKGVDSTLKIQPAELGDSAMYLCASSLAMGGGQETQYFGPGTRLLVL.

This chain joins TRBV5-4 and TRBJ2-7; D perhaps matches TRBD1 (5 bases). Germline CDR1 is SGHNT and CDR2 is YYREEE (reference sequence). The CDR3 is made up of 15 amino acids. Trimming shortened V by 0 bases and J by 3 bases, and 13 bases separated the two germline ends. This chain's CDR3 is CASSLGGDRIYEQYF. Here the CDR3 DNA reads TGTGCCAGCAGCTTGGGGGGTGACAGAATCTACGAGCAGTACTTC.

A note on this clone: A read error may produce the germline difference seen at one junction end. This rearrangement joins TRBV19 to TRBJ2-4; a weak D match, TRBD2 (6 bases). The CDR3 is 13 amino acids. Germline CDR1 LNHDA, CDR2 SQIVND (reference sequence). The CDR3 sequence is CARRFRGKNSQYF. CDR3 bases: TGTGCCAGGAGGTTTCGGGGGAAAAACAGTCAGTACTTC.

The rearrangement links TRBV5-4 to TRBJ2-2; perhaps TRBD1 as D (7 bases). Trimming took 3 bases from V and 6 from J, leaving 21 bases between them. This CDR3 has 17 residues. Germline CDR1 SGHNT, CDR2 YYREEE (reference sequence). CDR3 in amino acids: CASSWEETRGISGELFF. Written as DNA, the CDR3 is TGTGCCAGCAGCTGGGAGGAGACCAGGGGGATATCCGGGGAGCTGTTTTTT.

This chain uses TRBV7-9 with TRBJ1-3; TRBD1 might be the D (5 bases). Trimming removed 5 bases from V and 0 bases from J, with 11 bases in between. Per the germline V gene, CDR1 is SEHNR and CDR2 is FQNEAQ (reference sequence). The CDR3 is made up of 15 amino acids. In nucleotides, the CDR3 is TGTGCCAGCAGCCGCGGGACGGCCTCTGGAAACACCATATATTTT. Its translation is CASSRGTASGNTIYF.

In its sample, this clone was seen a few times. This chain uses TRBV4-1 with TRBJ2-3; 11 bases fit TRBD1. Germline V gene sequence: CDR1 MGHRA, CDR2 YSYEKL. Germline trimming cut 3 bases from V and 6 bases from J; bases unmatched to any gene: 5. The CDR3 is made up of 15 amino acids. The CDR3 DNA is TGCGCCAGCAGCCAGCCGGGACAGGGGGAGGATACGCAGTATTTT. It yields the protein CASSQPGQGEDTQYF.

CDR3 amino acids: CASSPSGGISSYEQYF. The CDR3 nucleotides read TGTGCCAGCTCACCAAGCGGGGGGATCAGCTCCTACGAGCAGTACTTC. The V gene is TRBV18, the J gene TRBJ2-7, with 9 bases that match TRBD2. The CDR3 length is 16 residues. Germline V lookup: CDR1 KGHSH, CDR2 LQKENI. J lost 0 bases, V lost 2 bases, and 5 bases had no gene match. Combining the CDR3 with reference TRBV18 and TRBJ2-7 gives the whole variable domain NAGVMQNPRHLVRRRGQEARLRCSPMKGHSHVYWYRQLPEEGLKFMVYLQKENIIDESGMPKERFSAEFPKEGPSILRIQQVVRGDSAAYFCASSPSGGISSYEQYFGPGTRLTVT.

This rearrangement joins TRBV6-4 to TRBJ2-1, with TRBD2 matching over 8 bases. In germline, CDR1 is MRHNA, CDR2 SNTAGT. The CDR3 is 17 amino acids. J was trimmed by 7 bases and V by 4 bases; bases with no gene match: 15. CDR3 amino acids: CASSAPESDSGTNEQFF. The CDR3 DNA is TGTGCCAGCAGTGCCCCAGAGTCGGATAGCGGGACGAATGAGCAGTTCTTC.

The CDR3 coding sequence is TGCGCCAGCAGCCAAGACCGGGACAGGGGGCTTCAAGAGACCCAGTACTTC. Protein: CASSQDRDRGLQETQYF. The chain uses TRBV4-1 and TRBJ2-5, with 12 bases that match TRBD1. The CDR3 loop spans 17 amino acids. The germline CDR1 and CDR2 sequences are MGHRA and YSYEKL. V was clipped by 0 bases and J by 2 bases; unmatched bases: 4.

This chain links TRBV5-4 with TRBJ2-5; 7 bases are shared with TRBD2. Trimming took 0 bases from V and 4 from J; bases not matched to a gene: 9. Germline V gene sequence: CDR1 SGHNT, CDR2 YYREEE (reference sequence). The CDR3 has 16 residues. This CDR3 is CASSLAGTTGGETQYF. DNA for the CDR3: TGTGCCAGCAGCTTGGCCGGGACTACGGGGGGAGAGACCCAGTACTTC.

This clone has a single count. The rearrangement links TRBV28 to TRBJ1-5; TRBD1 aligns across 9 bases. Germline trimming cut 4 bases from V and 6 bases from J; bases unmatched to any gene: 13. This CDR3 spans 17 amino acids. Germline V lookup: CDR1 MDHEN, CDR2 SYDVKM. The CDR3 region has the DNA TGTGCCAGCAGTTCCCCCTACGACAGGGGGAAAGGTCAGCCCCAGCATTTT. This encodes CASSSPYDRGKGQPQHF.

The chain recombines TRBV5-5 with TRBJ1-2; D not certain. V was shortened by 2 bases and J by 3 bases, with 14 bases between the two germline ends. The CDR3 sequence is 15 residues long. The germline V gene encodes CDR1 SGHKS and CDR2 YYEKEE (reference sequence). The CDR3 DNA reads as TGTGCCAGCAGCTTAGCGCCTCAATACTACTATGGCTACACCTTC. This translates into CASSLAPQYYYGYTF.

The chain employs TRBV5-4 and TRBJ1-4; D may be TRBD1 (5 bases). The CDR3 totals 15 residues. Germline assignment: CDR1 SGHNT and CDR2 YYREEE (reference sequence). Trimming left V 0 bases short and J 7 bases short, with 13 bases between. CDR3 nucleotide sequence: TGTGCCAGCAGCTTGGAGCGGGGGGAAGCTGAAAAACTGTTTTTT. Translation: CASSLERGEAEKLFF. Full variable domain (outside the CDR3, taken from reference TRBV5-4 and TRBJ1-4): ETGVTQSPTHLIKTRGQQVTLRCSSQSGHNTVSWYQQALGQGPQFIFQYYREEENGRGNFPPRFSGLQFPNYSSELNVNALELDDSALYLCASSLERGEAEKLFFGSGTQLSVL.

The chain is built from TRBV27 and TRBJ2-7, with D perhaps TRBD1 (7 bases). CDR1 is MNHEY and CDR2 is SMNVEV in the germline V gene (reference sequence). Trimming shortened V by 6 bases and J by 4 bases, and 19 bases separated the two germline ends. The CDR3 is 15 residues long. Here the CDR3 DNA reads TGTGCCAGCAGCCTAGGGGGCAGGGGACTTTACGAGCAGTACTTC. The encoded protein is CASSLGGRGLYEQYF.

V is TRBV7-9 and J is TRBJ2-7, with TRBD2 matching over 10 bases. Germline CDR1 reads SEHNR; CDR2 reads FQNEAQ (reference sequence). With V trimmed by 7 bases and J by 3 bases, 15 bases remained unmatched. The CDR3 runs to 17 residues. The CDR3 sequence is CASIPKGVAGGNYEQYF. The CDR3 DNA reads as TGTGCCAGCATCCCGAAGGGGGTAGCGGGGGGCAACTACGAGCAGTACTTC.

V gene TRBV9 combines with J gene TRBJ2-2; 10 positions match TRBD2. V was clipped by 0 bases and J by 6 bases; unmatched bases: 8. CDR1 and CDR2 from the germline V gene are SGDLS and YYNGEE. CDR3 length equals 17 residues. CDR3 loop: CASSVVPSGSMPGELFF. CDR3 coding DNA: TGTGCCAGCAGCGTAGTGCCTAGCGGGAGCATGCCCGGGGAGCTGTTTTTT.

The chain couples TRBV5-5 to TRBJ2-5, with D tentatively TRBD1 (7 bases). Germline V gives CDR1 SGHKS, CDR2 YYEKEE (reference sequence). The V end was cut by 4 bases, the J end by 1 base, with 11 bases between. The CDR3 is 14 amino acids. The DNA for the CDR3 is TGTGCCAGCAGCCCCAGGGGGGCCCAAGAGACCCAGTACTTC. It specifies CASSPRGAQETQYF.

CDR3 region: CAWSPDRGYTEAFF. In nucleotides, the CDR3 is TGTGCCTGGAGCCCAGACAGGGGCTACACTGAAGCTTTCTTT. The chain couples TRBV30 to TRBJ1-1; 8 bases are shared with TRBD1. The ends lost 3 bases at V and 3 bases at J; junction bases unmatched: 6. CDR1 and CDR2 (germline): GTSNPN, SVGIG (reference sequence). The CDR3 is 14 amino acids.

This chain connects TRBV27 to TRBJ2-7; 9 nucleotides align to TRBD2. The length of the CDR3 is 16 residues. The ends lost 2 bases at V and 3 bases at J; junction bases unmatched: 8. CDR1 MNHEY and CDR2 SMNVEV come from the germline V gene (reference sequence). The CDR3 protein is CASSLGVAGEGYEQYF. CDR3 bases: TGTGCCAGCAGTTTAGGGGTAGCGGGAGAAGGCTACGAGCAGTACTTC.

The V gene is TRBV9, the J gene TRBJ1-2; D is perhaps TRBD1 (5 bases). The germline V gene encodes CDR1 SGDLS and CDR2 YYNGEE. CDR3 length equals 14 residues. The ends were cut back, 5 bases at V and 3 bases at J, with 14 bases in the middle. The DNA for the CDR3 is TGTGCCAGCAGTCCCTCGGGGGGAGACTATGGCTACACCTTC. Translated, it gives CASSPSGGDYGYTF.

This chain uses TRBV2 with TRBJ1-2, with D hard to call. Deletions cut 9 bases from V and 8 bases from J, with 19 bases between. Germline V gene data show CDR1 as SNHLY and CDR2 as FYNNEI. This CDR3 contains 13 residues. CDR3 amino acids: CASWGGEVFGYTF. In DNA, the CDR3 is TGTGCCAGTTGGGGAGGTGAGGTATTCGGCTACACCTTC.